These 13 T cell receptor beta chains were sequenced from one sample in a study of identical twins. TCRdb reprocessed the 5' RACE reads with MiXCR, giving one entry per CDR3 protein. The table shows roughly 540,000 distinct CDR3 sequences, with 20% to 25% occurring only once. This sample was also put to use in a study of T cells expressing NK-cell markers.

Sequencing was carried out using CD4+ T cells sorted from blood. These receptors originate from a young woman in good health.

The J gene is TRBJ1-4, the V gene TRBV10-3; weak D call: TRBD1 (5 bases). With 3 bases removed from V and 8 bases from J, the gap between germline ends came to 19 bases. This CDR3 region has 16 residues. In germline, CDR1 is ENHRY, CDR2 SYGVKD. CDR3 coding DNA: TGTGCCATCAGTGACGTTGGGGCCGGAGAGGGGGAAAAACTGTTTTTT. Protein: CAISDVGAGEGEKLFF.

This clonotype was detected only a few times. J is TRBJ1-2 and V is TRBV10-3; perhaps TRBD1 as D (5 bases). Germline CDR1 reads ENHRY; CDR2 reads SYGVKD. Trimming took off 5 bases at V and 4 bases at J, with 17 bases between the two ends. This CDR3 region has 15 residues. CDR3 coding DNA: TGTGCCATCAGTAGGGGTACGGGGTACGGCTATGGCTACACCTTC. Protein: CAISRGTGYGYGYTF.

In this sample, this clonotype turned up a few times. This chain uses TRBV5-1 with TRBJ1-1; D not resolved. This CDR3 region has 14 residues. V was clipped by 0 bases and J by 11 bases, with 17 bases between them. Germline V gives CDR1 SGHRS, CDR2 YFSETQ. As DNA, the CDR3 is TGCGCCAGCAGCTTGGATTCCGCCGAAATCGGGGCTTTCTTT. Translation: CASSLDSAEIGAFF.

This clonotype was picked up a small number of times. The V and J genes are TRBV5-1 and TRBJ2-5, with a tentative D call TRBD2 (6 bases). Germline CDR1 and CDR2: SGHRS and YFSETQ. Trimming shortened V by 0 bases and J by 2 bases, and 8 bases separated the two germline ends. There are 14 residues in the CDR3. CDR3 amino acids: CASSLGDLQETQYF. For the CDR3, the DNA is TGCGCCAGCAGCTTGGGGGACTTACAAGAGACCCAGTACTTC.

This clonotype occurred many times. The rearrangement links TRBV5-1 to TRBJ2-3; the D call may be TRBD1 or TRBD2 (5 bases each). Germline loops: CDR1 SGHRS, CDR2 YFSETQ. V gave up 4 bases and J gave up 2 bases, with 14 bases separating them. The CDR3 spans 15 residues. The CDR3 loop is CASSQGDPYTDTQYF. As DNA, the CDR3 is TGCGCCAGCAGCCAAGGGGACCCTTACACAGATACGCAGTATTTT.

A few counts support this clonotype. This chain uses TRBV12-3 or TRBV12-4 with TRBJ2-7; 9 bases map to TRBD2. The CDR3 is made up of 14 amino acids. V shed 7 bases, J shed 4 bases, and the junction held 8 bases outside the gene matches. In nucleotides, the CDR3 is TGTGCCAGCACCGCGCGTAGCGGGGGATACGAGCAGTACTTC. This sequence encodes CASTARSGGYEQYF.

This clonotype was counted many times. This chain links TRBV7-9 with TRBJ2-3; D may be TRBD2 (7 bases). Germline V gene data show CDR1 as SEHNR and CDR2 as FQNEAQ (reference sequence). The ends were cut back, 2 bases at V and 1 base at J, with 16 bases in the middle. CDR3 length: 17 amino acids. In nucleotides, the CDR3 is TGTGCCAGCAGCTTATCTAGTTCGGGGGGCCGCACAGATACGCAGTATTTT. Its translation is CASSLSSSGGRTDTQYF.

The V and J genes are TRBV7-3 and TRBJ2-7; tentative D call: TRBD2 (5 bases). Trimming removed 4 bases at V and 7 bases at J, with 17 bases between. There are 14 residues in the CDR3. Germline V gives CDR1 SGHTA, CDR2 FQGTGA. CDR3 DNA: TGTGCCAGCAGCTCCGGACCCGGACCGGGGGAGCAGTACTTC. Protein sequence: CASSSGPGPGEQYF.

This clonotype was observed a handful of times. The V gene is TRBV9, the J gene TRBJ1-2; possible D gene TRBD1, 6 bases. The CDR3 is 13 residues long. Between the trimmed V and J ends, which lost 2 bases and 9 bases, there was a span of 14 bases. From germline, CDR1 is SGDLS and CDR2 YYNGEE. The CDR3 DNA reads TGTGCCAGCAGCGTGGCTAGAGGACAGCGCTACACCTTC. It is translated as CASSVARGQRYTF.

The chain is built from TRBV2 and TRBJ2-7; D assignment may be TRBD1 or TRBD2 (5 bases each). The length of the CDR3 is 13 residues. V shed 8 bases and J shed 3 bases, with 14 bases lying between them. Looked up from germline, CDR1 is SNHLY and CDR2 is FYNNEI. CDR3 sequence: CASGPGTGYEQYF. CDR3 nucleotide sequence: TGTGCCAGCGGGCCCGGGACCGGCTACGAGCAGTACTTC.

This clonotype has only a few counts. The V gene is TRBV7-9, the J gene TRBJ1-2, with TRBD1 as a possible D gene (6 bases). Looked up from germline, CDR1 is SEHNR and CDR2 is FQNEAQ (reference sequence). This CDR3 comprises 15 residues. The V end lost 0 bases, the J end lost 6 bases, and 14 bases lay between the germline ends. CDR3 DNA sequence: TGTGCCAGCAGCTTAGCGGAAACGGACAGTCATGGCTACACCTTC. The encoded protein is CASSLAETDSHGYTF. Combining the CDR3 with reference TRBV7-9 and TRBJ1-2 gives the whole variable domain DTGVSQNPRHKITKRGQNVTFRCDPISEHNRLYWYRQTLGQGPEFLTYFQNEAQLEKSRLLSDRFSAERPKGSFSTLEIQRTEQGDSAMYLCASSLAETDSHGYTFGSGTRLTVV.

The genes are TRBV2 and TRBJ2-1; D uncertain. The CDR3 runs 12 residues. Deletions cut 0 bases from V and 8 bases from J, with 5 bases between. Germline lookup yields CDR1 SNHLY and CDR2 FYNNEI. The CDR3 spells CASSEASYEQFF. The CDR3 DNA reads TGTGCCAGCAGTGAAGCTAGCTATGAGCAGTTCTTC.

V is TRBV12-3 or TRBV12-4 and J is TRBJ2-2; 8 nucleotides agree with TRBD2. The trim removed 5 bases at V and 0 bases at J, leaving 5 bases unmatched. CDR3 size: 16 residues. The CDR3 nucleotides are TGTGCCAGCAGTCCCGGGACTAGGTCGAACACCGGGGAGCTGTTTTTT. Translating gives CASSPGTRSNTGELFF.